This T cell receptor (beta chain) was identified in a study of PD-L1 blockade in urothelial cancer. Study-level background: From about 2014, patients received atezolizumab, given as 1,200 mg intravenously every 3 weeks. T cell content in blood samples showed a median of approximately 140,000.

Details on this clone: Its antigen is currently unknown.

Overall study results and limits: A pretreatment blood TCR clonality that fell below the median predicted better progression-free and overall survival.

Time point here: peripheral blood 6 weeks after treatment start. The germline gives CDR1 MNHEY, CDR2 SVGAGI. This CDR3 is 15 amino acids long. Unmatched junction bases numbered 6, after V lost 6 bases and J lost 3 bases. Every PCR was spiked with synthetic TCR analog templates. Profiling relied on immunoSEQ multiplex PCR, and the TCRdb table lists in-frame clones only, not all of them. The table has about 50,000 clones, 80% to 90% seen once. The gene calls are TRBV6-5 and TRBJ1-2; 11 nucleotides align to TRBD1. Sequenced material: PBMCs, taken around atezolizumab (anti-PD-L1) treatment. This sequence was found in a man between 65 and 85 years old with urothelial cancer. The CDR3 region has the DNA TGTGCCAGCAGGCCGCCGGGACAGGGGGACTATGGCTACACCTTC. Translated, it gives CASRPPGQGDYGYTF.